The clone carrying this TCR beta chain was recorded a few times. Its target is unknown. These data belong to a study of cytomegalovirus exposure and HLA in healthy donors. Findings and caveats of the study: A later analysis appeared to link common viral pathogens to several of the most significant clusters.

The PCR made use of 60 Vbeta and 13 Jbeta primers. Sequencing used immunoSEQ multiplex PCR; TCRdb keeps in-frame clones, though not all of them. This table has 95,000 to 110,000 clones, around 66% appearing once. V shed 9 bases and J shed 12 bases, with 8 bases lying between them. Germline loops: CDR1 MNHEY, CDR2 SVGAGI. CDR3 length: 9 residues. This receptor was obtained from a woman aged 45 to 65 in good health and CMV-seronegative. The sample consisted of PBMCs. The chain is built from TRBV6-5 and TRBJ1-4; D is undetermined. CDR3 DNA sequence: TGTGCCAGGCAAGAGGAACTGTTTTTT. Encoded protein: CARQEELFF.